What follows describes a single T cell receptor (beta chain). There are 12 residues in the CDR3. The V and J ends lost 1 base and 10 bases respectively, with 10 bases between them. The germline gives CDR1 SEHNR, CDR2 FQNEAQ (reference sequence). This sample is part of a study of blood T cell repertoires in COVID-19. On the study more broadly: COVID-19 samples from acute and convalescent phases originated in the United States, Italy and Spain. PBMCs, B-cell-depleted T cells, or T cells were the source of the cDNA or gDNA that made up the material.

Per the authors' pipeline: Nucleated cell number was recorded as an estimate derived from reference gene primer amplification. TCRdb keeps only in-frame clones here, not all; method: immunoSEQ multiplex PCR. The V and J calls and clone size are taken from that table; D and trimming were inferred from the DNA. Of approximately 220,000 clones listed, 70% to 90% are singletons. This chain uses TRBV7-9 with TRBJ1-1; no firm D call. The sample taken for sequencing was peripheral blood. The TCR sequence derives from a man in his forties or fifties who had recovered from COVID-19. CDR3 coding DNA: TGTGCCAGCAGCTTAGAGCTCGGAGGAGCTTTCTTT. Translated: CASSLELGGAFF.